This paragraph covers one T cell receptor beta chain sequence. Its antigen is unknown. The data derive from a study of shared clonotypes between healthy human individuals. Naive CD8 cells lacked CD45RO, underwent positive selection for CCR7 and left out terminally differentiated effector memory CD45RA+ cells. The protocol was immunoSEQ multiplex PCR, while the TCRdb copy is restricted to in-frame clones and leaves out a portion. The sample lists around 2,100,000 clones, about 94% occurring once. Broader study findings: Limited genetic and exposure-history diversity came from having few donors. For naive CD4 cells, around 5.1% of clonotypes were shared across a handful of donors.

This CDR3 has 17 residues. Germline CDR1 SGHKS, CDR2 YYEKEE (reference sequence). V was pared by 0 bases and J by 3 bases, with 17 bases between. The gene calls are TRBV5-5 and TRBJ2-3, with D perhaps TRBD1 or TRBD2 (5 bases each). Sequenced material: naive CD8+ T cells sorted from blood. The clonotype originates from a young man in good health. CDR3 coding DNA: TGTGCCAGCAGCTTGGCAGCTCCAGGCTGGGGGACAGATACGCAGTATTTT. Translation gives CASSLAAPGWGTDTQYF.